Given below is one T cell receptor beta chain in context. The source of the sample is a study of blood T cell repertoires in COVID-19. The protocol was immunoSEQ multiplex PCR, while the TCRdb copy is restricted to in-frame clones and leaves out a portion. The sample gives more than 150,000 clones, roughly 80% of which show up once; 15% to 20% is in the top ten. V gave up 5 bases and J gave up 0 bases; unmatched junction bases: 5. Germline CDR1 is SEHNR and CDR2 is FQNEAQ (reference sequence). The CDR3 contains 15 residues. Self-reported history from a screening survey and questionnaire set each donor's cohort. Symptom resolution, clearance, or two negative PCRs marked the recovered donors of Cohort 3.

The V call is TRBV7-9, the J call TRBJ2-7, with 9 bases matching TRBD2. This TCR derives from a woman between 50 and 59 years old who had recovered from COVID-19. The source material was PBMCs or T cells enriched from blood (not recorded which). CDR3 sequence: CASSPTSGYSYEQYF. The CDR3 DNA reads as TGTGCCAGCAGCCCGACTAGCGGCTACTCCTACGAGCAGTACTTC. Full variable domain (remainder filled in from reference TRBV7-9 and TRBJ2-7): DTGVSQNPRHKITKRGQNVTFRCDPISEHNRLYWYRQTLGQGPEFLTYFQNEAQLEKSRLLSDRFSAERPKGSFSTLEIQRTEQGDSAMYLCASSPTSGYSYEQYFGPGTRLTVT.